What follows are 26 T cell receptor beta chains derived from one specimen sequenced in a study of T cells in Graves' hyperthyroidism and ophthalmopathy. RNA transcripts yielded amplified TCR beta CDR3 regions. HTBI primers were the set used in a first-round RT-PCR of the TCR CDR3. TCRdb re-called the multiplex PCR reads with MiXCR, one entry per CDR3 protein. Of 650,000 to 800,000 distinct CDR3 sequences in the sample, 45% were seen once. Sequenced material: peripheral blood or thyroid tissue (not recorded which). Receptors originate from an adult man with Graves' disease, either hyperthyroidism or ophthalmopathy (not recorded which).

This sequence joins TRBV7-2 and TRBJ2-6; D perhaps matches TRBD2 (5 bases). CDR1 SGHTA and CDR2 FQGNSA come from the germline V gene. The CDR3 has 18 residues. The V end was cut by 5 bases, the J end by 0 bases, with 17 bases between. The CDR3 DNA sequence: TGTGCCAGCAGCCAGGATCTTGGGAGCCACTCTGGGGCCAACGTCCTGACTTTC. It encodes CASSQDLGSHSGANVLTF. Full variable domain (outside the CDR3, taken from reference TRBV7-2 and TRBJ2-6): GAGVSQSPSNKVTEKGKDVELRCDPISGHTALYWYRQSLGQGLEFLIYFQGNSAPDKSGLPSDRFSAERTGGSVSTLTIQRTQQEDSAVYLCASSQDLGSHSGANVLTFGAGSRLTVL.

V gene TRBV2 combines with J gene TRBJ2-7; D is possibly TRBD1 (6 bases). The V and J ends lost 8 bases and 3 bases respectively, with 14 bases between them. This CDR3 region has 13 residues. Germline V gene lookup returns CDR1 SNHLY and CDR2 FYNNEI. This CDR3 is CASRTQGNYEQYF. CDR3 nucleotide sequence: TGTGCCAGCCGTACCCAGGGGAACTACGAGCAGTACTTC.

This clonotype was seen only a few times. J is TRBJ2-7 and V is TRBV20-1, with 7 bases that match TRBD1. CDR3 length: 15 amino acids. J gave up 1 base and V 5 bases, and 11 bases lay outside the gene matches. Per germline, CDR1 DFQATT and CDR2 SNEGSKA (reference sequence). CDR3 sequence (DNA): TGCAGTGCTCGCGCCCTTCAGACAGGGTCCTACGAGCAGTACTTC. It encodes CSARALQTGSYEQYF.

This sequence joins TRBV10-3 and TRBJ1-5, with 7 bases identical to TRBD1. The CDR3 loop spans 14 amino acids. Looked up from germline, CDR1 is ENHRY and CDR2 is SYGVKD. V lost 4 bases to trimming and J lost 5 bases; unmatched junction nucleotides: 5. The CDR3 spells CAISATDRDQPQHF. CDR3 nucleotide sequence: TGTGCCATCAGTGCTACCGACAGGGATCAGCCCCAGCATTTT.

This clonotype was picked up many times. This chain joins TRBV24-1 and TRBJ1-5, with D perhaps matching TRBD1 (5 bases). The CDR3 sequence is 14 residues long. Germline CDR1 KGHDR, CDR2 SFDVKD. Trimming left V 4 bases short and J 9 bases short, with 15 bases between. The CDR3 region is CATSEGDPLSPQHF. The CDR3 nucleotides are TGTGCCACCAGTGAAGGGGACCCCCTGTCGCCCCAGCATTTT.

V and J are TRBV7-8 and TRBJ2-6; D not certain. This CDR3 contains 15 residues. Per the germline V gene, CDR1 is SGHVS and CDR2 is FQNEAQ. The V end was cut by 5 bases, the J end by 3 bases, with 11 bases between. CDR3 residues: CASSQDLSGANVLTF. As DNA, the CDR3 is TGTGCCAGCAGCCAAGATCTCAGTGGGGCCAACGTCCTGACTTTC.

J is TRBJ2-5 and V is TRBV3-1, with no clear D. The CDR3 extends over 16 amino acids. CDR1 and CDR2 (germline): LGHDT, YNNKEL (reference sequence). The germline V and J ends were trimmed by 0 bases and 2 bases, with 13 bases remaining between them. The CDR3 nucleotides read TGTGCCAGCAGCCAAGATAGGTTTTGGGGACAAGAGACCCAGTACTTC. Translating gives CASSQDRFWGQETQYF.

A note on this clonotype: The conserved final phenylalanine or tryptophan is absent from the CDR3, which likely points to a read error. V gene TRBV7-9 combines with J gene TRBJ1-1; D uncertain. Trimming stripped 1 base from V and 4 bases from J, with 4 bases between. The CDR3 covers 12 residues. Germline V gene lookup returns CDR1 SEHNR and CDR2 FQNEAQ (reference sequence). CDR3 nucleotides: TGTGCCAGCAGCTTAGGCCGCACTGAAGCTTTCTCT. Its translation is CASSLGRTEAFS.

The gene calls are TRBV20-1 and TRBJ1-4; D is uncertain. The V gene lost 3 bases and the J gene lost 8 bases, with 13 bases spanning the gap. Germline V gives CDR1 DFQATT, CDR2 SNEGSKA (reference sequence). This CDR3 has 13 residues. The CDR3 nucleotides read TGCAGTGCTAGTATCCATAATCAAGAAAAACTGTTTTTT. It encodes CSASIHNQEKLFF.

This rearrangement joins TRBV20-1 to TRBJ1-6; D gene uncertain. CDR1 and CDR2 (germline): DFQATT, SNEGSKA (reference sequence). V shed 2 bases and J shed 0 bases, with 8 bases lying between them. The CDR3 extends over 15 amino acids. The CDR3 reads CSARPGLSYNSPLHF. CDR3 DNA: TGCAGTGCTAGACCTGGCCTCTCCTATAATTCACCCCTCCACTTT.

The V call is TRBV29-1, the J call TRBJ2-5, with 10 bases that match TRBD1. Germline CDR1 is SQVTM and CDR2 is ANQGSEA. The CDR3 sequence is 13 residues long. After removal of 6 bases from V and 6 bases from J, the junction contained 7 bases not matched to a gene. This chain's CDR3 is CSVEGQGRQTQYF. Here the CDR3 DNA reads TGCAGCGTGGAGGGACAGGGGAGGCAGACCCAGTACTTC.

The V gene is TRBV19, the J gene TRBJ1-1; 9 nucleotides agree with TRBD1. V lost 3 bases to trimming and J lost 5 bases; unmatched junction nucleotides: 19. Germline V gives CDR1 LNHDA, CDR2 SQIVND (reference sequence). This CDR3 has 19 amino acids. The CDR3 sequence is CASSIGTPGQGNERTEAFF. The CDR3 DNA reads as TGTGCCAGTAGTATTGGCACCCCGGGACAGGGAAATGAACGGACTGAAGCTTTCTTT. The variable domain in full, with the rest retrieved from reference TRBV19 and TRBJ1-1, is DGGITQSPKYLFRKEGQNVTLSCEQNLNHDAMYWYRQDPGQGLRLIYYSQIVNDFQKGDIAEGYSVSREKKESFPLTVTSAQKNPTAFYLCASSIGTPGQGNERTEAFFGQGTRLTVV.

This chain connects TRBV29-1 to TRBJ2-5; 8 bases agree with TRBD2. CDR3 length: 14 amino acids. The J segment lost 5 bases and the V segment lost 4 bases, leaving 9 bases of the junction unmatched. Looked up from germline, CDR1 is SQVTM and CDR2 is ANQGSEA. Here the CDR3 reads CSVVPGLVRETQYF. The DNA for the CDR3 is TGCAGCGTTGTTCCGGGACTAGTACGCGAGACCCAGTACTTC.

The CDR3 DNA reads as TGTGCCAGCAGTGCGGAGGACGGGGAGCTGTTTTTT. Amino acids: CASSAEDGELFF. The V gene is TRBV12-3 or TRBV12-4, the J gene TRBJ2-2; TRBD2 might be the D (5 bases). The V and J ends lost 5 bases and 7 bases respectively, with 8 bases between them. This CDR3 comprises 12 residues.

The sample holds many counts of this clonotype. V and J are TRBV7-3 and TRBJ1-6; D might be TRBD1 (5 bases). This CDR3 comprises 15 residues. The ends were cut back, 5 bases at V and 10 bases at J, with 18 bases in the middle. CDR1 SGHTA and CDR2 FQGTGA come from the germline V gene. The CDR3 nucleotides are TGTGCCAGCAGCCCAAACCCGCAGGGAGGGTCACCCCTCCACTTT. Protein: CASSPNPQGGSPLHF.

This clonotype was recorded many times. The chain uses TRBV7-9 and TRBJ2-7, with a tentative D call TRBD2 (5 bases). The germline V and J ends were trimmed by 1 base and 3 bases, with 10 bases remaining between them. The CDR3 spans 14 residues. Germline lookup yields CDR1 SEHNR and CDR2 FQNEAQ (reference sequence). DNA of the CDR3: TGTGCCAGCAGCTTAGGGGCTGCGGGCTACGAGCAGTACTTC. Its protein is CASSLGAAGYEQYF.

This clonotype was seen repeatedly, ten times or more. The rearrangement joins TRBV2 to TRBJ1-5; TRBD1 might be the D (5 bases). Trimming took off 6 bases at V and 6 bases at J, with 18 bases between the two ends. The CDR3 is 15 amino acids. CDR1 is SNHLY and CDR2 is FYNNEI in the germline V gene. CDR3 coding DNA: TGTGCCAGCAGCCCGGGCAGGGTCGGCGGTCAGCCCCAGCATTTT. It is translated as CASSPGRVGGQPQHF.

This clonotype was counted ten times or more. The genes are TRBV19 and TRBJ1-2; 8 bases are shared with TRBD1. V trimming: 3 bases; J trimming: 1 base; junction bases outside the gene matches: 1. The CDR3 consists of 14 residues. Germline values: CDR1 LNHDA, CDR2 SQIVND (reference sequence). CDR3 sequence: CASSMGQVNYGYTF. CDR3 bases: TGTGCCAGTAGTATGGGACAGGTTAACTATGGCTACACCTTC.

This clonotype was counted a few times. The V and J genes are TRBV10-1 and TRBJ2-2; tentatively, D is TRBD1 or TRBD2 (5 bases each). Trimming took off 2 bases at V and 7 bases at J, with 11 bases between the two ends. CDR3 length: 14 residues. The germline V gene encodes CDR1 WNHNN and CDR2 SYGVQD (reference sequence). In DNA form, the CDR3 reads TGCGCCAGCAGTGAGCTGAGGGGCGGCGGGGAGCTGTTTTTT. Its protein product is CASSELRGGGELFF.

This clonotype was seen repeatedly, ten times or more. The rearrangement joins TRBV7-9 to TRBJ1-1; D is uncertain. This CDR3 is built from 16 residues. Deletions cut 1 base from V and 1 base from J, with 13 bases between. The V gene's germline CDR1 is SEHNR and CDR2 FQNEAQ (reference sequence). Here the CDR3 reads CASSLGGRRENTEAFF. CDR3 DNA: TGTGCCAGCAGCTTAGGTGGTCGTAGGGAGAACACTGAAGCTTTCTTT.

This clonotype was observed at least ten times. The rearrangement links TRBV2 to TRBJ1-1; TRBD1 is a possible D gene (6 bases). CDR3 size: 14 residues. Trimming took off 5 bases at V and 0 bases at J, with 10 bases between the two ends. CDR1 SNHLY and CDR2 FYNNEI come from the germline V gene. CDR3 coding DNA: TGTGCCAGCAGTACCAGGGGTATGAACACTGAAGCTTTCTTT. It specifies CASSTRGMNTEAFF.

The rearrangement joins TRBV12-3 or TRBV12-4 to TRBJ2-7; 7 nucleotides agree with TRBD2. There are 15 residues in the CDR3. Trimming removed 2 bases from V and 2 bases from J; junction bases left unmatched: 6. Written as DNA, the CDR3 is TGTGCCAGCAGTTTAAGCCCTAGCGGCGCCTACGAGCAGTACTTC. Its protein product is CASSLSPSGAYEQYF.

This clonotype is a singleton in its sample. A much bigger clone sits one base away, suggesting this may be a read error. The genes are TRBV7-4 and TRBJ1-6, with D hard to call. Trimming removed 3 bases from V and 7 bases from J, with 19 bases in between. From germline, CDR1 is SGHVT and CDR2 SQSDAQ. The CDR3 extends over 17 amino acids. The CDR3 DNA reads as TGTGCCAGCAGCTTTGGCTCGCGAGGAAGAAGGAATTCACCCCTCCACTTT. Translating it yields CASSFGSRGRRNSPLHF.

The J gene is TRBJ1-5, the V gene TRBV13, with D perhaps matching TRBD1 (6 bases). V dropped 6 bases and J dropped 6 bases, with 15 bases sitting between them. The V gene's germline CDR1 is PRHDT and CDR2 FYEKMQ (reference sequence). The CDR3 runs 14 residues. CDR3 DNA: TGTGCCAGCAGTCAAGGGGGGCTCTTTCAGCCCCAGCATTTT. Amino acid sequence: CASSQGGLFQPQHF.

V is TRBV10-3 and J is TRBJ1-1, with D possibly being TRBD1 (6 bases). This CDR3 comprises 14 residues. Germline V lookup: CDR1 ENHRY, CDR2 SYGVKD. V was cut by 6 bases and J by 1 base, with 12 bases left in between. The CDR3 sequence is CAISILQGNTEAFF. Written as DNA, the CDR3 is TGTGCCATCAGCATACTACAGGGGAACACTGAAGCTTTCTTT.

Regarding this clonotype: An end of the junction does not agree with germline; a read error may underlie this. The chain recombines TRBV10-1 with TRBJ2-7; D may be TRBD1 or TRBD2 (6 bases each). In germline, CDR1 is WNHNN, CDR2 SYGVQD (reference sequence). This CDR3 has 16 residues. The CDR3 nucleotides are TGTGCCAGCAGCCAAGAAGGGGGGACCAACTCCTACGAGCAGTACTTC. The encoded protein is CASSQEGGTNSYEQYF.